The clone carrying this T cell receptor beta chain was observed a single time. Its matching antigen is unknown. Sequencing was performed with immunoSEQ multiplex PCR; in TCRdb, only in-frame clones are kept and a portion is missing. The table records 150,000 to 250,000 clones, 72% of them present only once. Germline values: CDR1 SGHDN, CDR2 FVKESK. The CDR3 consists of 16 residues. With 2 bases clipped from V and 6 bases from J, the junction kept 11 bases outside the gene matches. This sample is drawn from a study of cytotoxic CD8 clonotypes in ibrutinib-treated CLL. Study in general: In all, about a dozen patients were relapsed/refractory, under 16 were treatment-naive and 17 were IGHV unmutated.

Study findings and constraints: Treatment left the uncommon public clonotypes either contracted or stable in frequency. Investigators sampled sustained-remission and progressing patients at differing times.

The chain joins TRBV14 to TRBJ2-7; 9 nucleotides agree with TRBD1. This specimen was PBMCs, taken after 24 months of ibrutinib treatment. This receptor was taken from a human donor with chronic lymphocytic leukemia. CDR3 DNA: TGTGCCAGCAGCCAACCGGGACAGGGCTTGTTCAGCGAGCAGTACTTC. Its protein is CASSQPGQGLFSEQYF.